This TCR beta chain was identified during a study of cytomegalovirus exposure and HLA in healthy donors. Study as a whole: Previous work identified around 120 million unique TCR beta sequences from around 200 million T cells.

Donors consisted of healthy bone marrow donors. Findings and caveats of the study: The majority of CMV-associated TCR beta chains were reported as apparently HLA-restricted in a later analysis.

Primers included in the PCR were 60 Vbeta and 13 Jbeta primers. Produced via immunoSEQ multiplex PCR; TCRdb's table is partial and in-frame only. The data show tens of thousands of clones, roughly four fifths seen once. This CDR3 spans 17 amino acids. V was shortened by 2 bases and J by 3 bases, with 19 bases between the two germline ends. Germline V gene lookup returns CDR1 SEHNR and CDR2 FQNEAQ (reference sequence). This clone was counted only a few times. The antigen remains unidentified. The J gene is TRBJ1-2, the V gene TRBV7-9; TRBD1 might be the D (5 bases). The sequenced sample was PBMCs. The source is a man aged 25-40 years in good health and CMV-seronegative. The CDR3: CASSLLRGGVSDYGYTF. The CDR3 region has the DNA TGTGCCAGCAGCTTACTAAGGGGTGGGGTATCTGACTATGGCTACACCTTC.